This T cell receptor (beta chain) was obtained from a study of T cell repertoires in ileal Crohn's disease. Measured with immunoSEQ multiplex PCR; TCRdb has only the in-frame clones, and not every one. This table has under 3,500 clones, about 90% appearing once. Lamina propria lymphocytes from surgical specimens were isolated on a density gradient before sorting. The CDR3 runs to 15 residues. J was trimmed by 3 bases and V by 11 bases; bases with no gene match: 14. Germline CDR1 reads MDHEN; CDR2 reads SYDVKM. This receptor was obtained from an adult with Crohn's disease. The chain employs TRBV28 and TRBJ1-2, with TRBD1 matching 8 bases. Sequenced input: CD4+ T cells sorted from the ileum. CDR3 amino acids: CAPFKQGALDYGYTF. DNA for the CDR3: TGTGCCCCATTCAAGCAGGGGGCGCTGGACTATGGCTACACCTTC.